Presented here are 7 T cell receptor beta chains from one specimen sequenced in a study of blood T cell repertoires in COVID-19. Only in-frame clones appear in the TCRdb table, and some are missing; sequencing was by immunoSEQ multiplex PCR. Of approximately 230,000 clones in the sample, about nine tenths are singletons; the top ten hold roughly 6%. Input material: PBMCs or T cells enriched from blood (not recorded which). All receptors derive from a woman aged 30 to 39 with acute COVID-19.

The CDR3 spells CASSGRTLTPGELFF. Written as DNA, the CDR3 is TGTGCCAGCAGCGGGCGGACACTCACACCCGGGGAGCTGTTTTTT. V gene TRBV7-8 combines with J gene TRBJ2-2; maybe TRBD1 (5 bases). Germline-derived CDR1 and CDR2 are SGHVS and FQNEAQ. The V gene lost 5 bases and the J gene lost 6 bases, with 16 bases spanning the gap. The CDR3 sequence is 15 residues long.

The J gene is TRBJ2-5, the V gene TRBV4-2, with TRBD2 matching over 7 bases. Looked up from germline, CDR1 is LGHNA and CDR2 is YNFKEQ. The junction had 8 bases not matched to a gene; V was cut back by 5 bases and J by 5 bases. The CDR3 extends over 14 amino acids. As DNA, the CDR3 is TGTGCCAGCAGCGTATCGGGGGGTTGGGAGACCCAGTACTTC. Protein sequence: CASSVSGGWETQYF.

The sample holds one count of this clone. The chain employs TRBV29-1 and TRBJ2-5, with a possible D match to TRBD1 (5 bases). This CDR3 contains 11 residues. V was pared by 8 bases and J by 4 bases, with 11 bases between. Germline assignment: CDR1 SQVTM and CDR2 ANQGSEA. CDR3 coding DNA: TGCAGCATTGGACACATAGAGACCCAGTACTTC. It encodes CSIGHIETQYF.

This sequence joins TRBV5-8 and TRBJ2-3; TRBD2 aligns across 8 bases. Germline CDR1 is SGHTS and CDR2 is YDEGEE. This CDR3 has 18 amino acids. V lost 3 bases, J lost 4 bases, and 16 bases stayed unmatched. The chain's CDR3 is CASSYRSGPPGGPDTQYF. CDR3 bases: TGTGCCAGCAGCTACCGTTCGGGTCCTCCGGGGGGGCCAGATACGCAGTATTTT.

The rearrangement links TRBV6-5 to TRBJ1-1, with TRBD1 matching 7 bases. Trimming at V came to 0 bases and at J to 1 base, leaving 5 bases not matched to a gene. The germline V gene encodes CDR1 MNHEY and CDR2 SVGAGI. This CDR3 has 16 residues. The CDR3 nucleotides read TGTGCCAGCAGTTACTCTTCCCGGACAGGGAACACTGAAGCTTTCTTT. Protein: CASSYSSRTGNTEAFF.

This clone was seen a handful of times. J is TRBJ2-5 and V is TRBV3-1 (or the pseudogene TRBV3-2); the match to TRBD1 covers 7 bases. This CDR3 region has 14 residues. Per the germline V gene, CDR1 is LGHDT and CDR2 is YNNKEL (reference sequence). V dropped 3 bases and J dropped 4; count of bases not matched to a gene: 5. The CDR3 nucleotides are TGTGCCAGCAGCCACACAGGGGTGGGAGAGACCCAGTACTTC. Residues: CASSHTGVGETQYF.

The chain recombines TRBV7-8 with TRBJ2-1; D is perhaps TRBD1 (6 bases). Trimming removed 0 bases at V and 9 bases at J, with 9 bases between. The CDR3 covers 13 residues. Germline V gene lookup returns CDR1 SGHVS and CDR2 FQNEAQ. The CDR3 region is CASSLAGASEQFF. The CDR3 DNA sequence: TGTGCCAGCAGCTTAGCGGGGGCCTCTGAGCAGTTCTTC. Combining the CDR3 with reference TRBV7-8 and TRBJ2-1 gives the whole variable domain GAGVSQSPRYKVAKRGQDVALRCDPISGHVSLFWYQQALGQGPEFLTYFQNEAQLDKSGLPSDRFFAERPEGSVSTLKIQRTQQEDSAVYLCASSLAGASEQFFGPGTRLTVL.